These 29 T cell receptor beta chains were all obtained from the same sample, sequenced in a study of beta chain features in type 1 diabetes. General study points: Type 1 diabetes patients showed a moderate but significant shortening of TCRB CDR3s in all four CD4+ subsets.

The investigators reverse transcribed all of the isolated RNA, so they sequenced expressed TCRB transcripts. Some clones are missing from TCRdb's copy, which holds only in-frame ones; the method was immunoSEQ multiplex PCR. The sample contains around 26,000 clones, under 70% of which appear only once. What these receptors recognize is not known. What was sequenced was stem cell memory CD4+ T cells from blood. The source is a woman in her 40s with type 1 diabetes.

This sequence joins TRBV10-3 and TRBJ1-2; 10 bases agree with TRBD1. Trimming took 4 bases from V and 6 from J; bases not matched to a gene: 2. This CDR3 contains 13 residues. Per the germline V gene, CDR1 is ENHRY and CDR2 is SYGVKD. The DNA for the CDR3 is TGTGCCATCAGTGGGGGGACAGGGGATGGCTACACCTTC. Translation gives CAISGGTGDGYTF.

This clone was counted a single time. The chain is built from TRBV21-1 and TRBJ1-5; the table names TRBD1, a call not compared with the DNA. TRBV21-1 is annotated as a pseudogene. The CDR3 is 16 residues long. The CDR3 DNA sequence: TGTGCCAGCAGCAAAGTTCGCGACAGTTGCAATCAGCCCCAGCATTTT. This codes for CASSKVRDSCNQPQHF.

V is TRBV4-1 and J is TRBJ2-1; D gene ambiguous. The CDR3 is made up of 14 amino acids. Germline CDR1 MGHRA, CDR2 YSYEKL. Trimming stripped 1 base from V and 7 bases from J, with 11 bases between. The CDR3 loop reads CASSQAVLRNEQFF. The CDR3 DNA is TGCGCCAGCAGCCAAGCCGTTCTTCGGAATGAGCAGTTCTTC.

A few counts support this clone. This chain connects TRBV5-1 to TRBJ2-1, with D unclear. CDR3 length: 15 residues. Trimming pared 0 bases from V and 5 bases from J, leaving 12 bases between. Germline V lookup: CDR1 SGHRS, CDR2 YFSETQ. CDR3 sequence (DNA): TGCGCCAGCAGCTTGGGTCTTAGAGGTGACAATGAGCAGTTCTTC. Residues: CASSLGLRGDNEQFF.

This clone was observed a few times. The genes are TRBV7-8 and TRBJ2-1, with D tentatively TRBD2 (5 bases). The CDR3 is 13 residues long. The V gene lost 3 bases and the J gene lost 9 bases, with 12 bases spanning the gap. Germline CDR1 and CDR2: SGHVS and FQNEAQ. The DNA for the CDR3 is TGTGCCAGCAGCTTTCGAGACTACCTTGAGCAGTTCTTC. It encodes CASSFRDYLEQFF. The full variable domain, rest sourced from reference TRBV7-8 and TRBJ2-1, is GAGVSQSPRYKVAKRGQDVALRCDPISGHVSLFWYQQALGQGPEFLTYFQNEAQLDKSGLPSDRFFAERPEGSVSTLKIQRTQQEDSAVYLCASSFRDYLEQFFGPGTRLTVL.

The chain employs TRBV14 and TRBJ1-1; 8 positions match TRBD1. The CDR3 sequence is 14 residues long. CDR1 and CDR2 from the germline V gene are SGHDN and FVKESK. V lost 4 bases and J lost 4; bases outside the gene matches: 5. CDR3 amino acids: CASSLGQGTTEAFF. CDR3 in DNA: TGTGCCAGCAGCCTTGGACAGGGCACCACTGAAGCTTTCTTT.

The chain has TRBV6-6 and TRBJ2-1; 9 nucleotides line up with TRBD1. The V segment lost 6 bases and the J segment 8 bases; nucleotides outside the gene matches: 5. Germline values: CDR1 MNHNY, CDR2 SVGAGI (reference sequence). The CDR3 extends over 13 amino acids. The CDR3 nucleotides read TGTGCCAGCAGGCCCACAGGGGGCTATGAGCAGTTCTTC. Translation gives CASRPTGGYEQFF.

This CDR3 is CASSKGAMTEAFF. The CDR3 DNA reads as TGTGCCAGCAGCAAGGGGGCGATGACTGAAGCTTTCTTT. The rearrangement joins TRBV9 to TRBJ1-1; 7 nucleotides match TRBD1. With 4 bases clipped from V and 5 bases from J, the junction kept 5 bases outside the gene matches. The CDR3 runs to 13 residues. In germline, CDR1 is SGDLS, CDR2 YYNGEE.

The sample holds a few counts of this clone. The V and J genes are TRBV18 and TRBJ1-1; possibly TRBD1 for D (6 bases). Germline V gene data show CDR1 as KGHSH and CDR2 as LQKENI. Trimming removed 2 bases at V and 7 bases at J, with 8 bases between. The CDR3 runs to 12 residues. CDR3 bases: TGTGCCAGCTCACCAATACAGGGTGAAGCTTTCTTT. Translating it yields CASSPIQGEAFF.

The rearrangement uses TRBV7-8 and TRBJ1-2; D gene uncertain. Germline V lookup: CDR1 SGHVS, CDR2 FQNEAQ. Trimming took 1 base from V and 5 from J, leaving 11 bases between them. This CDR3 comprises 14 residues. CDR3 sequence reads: CASSLEGRVYGYTF. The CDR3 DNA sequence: TGTGCCAGCAGCTTAGAAGGGCGGGTTTATGGCTACACCTTC.

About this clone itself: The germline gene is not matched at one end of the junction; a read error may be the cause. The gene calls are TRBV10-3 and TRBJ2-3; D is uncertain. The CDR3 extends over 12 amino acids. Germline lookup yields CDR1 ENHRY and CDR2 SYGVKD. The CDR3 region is CAIRESMGTQYF. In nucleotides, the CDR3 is TGTGCCATCAGGGAGTCAATGGGCACGCAGTATTTT.

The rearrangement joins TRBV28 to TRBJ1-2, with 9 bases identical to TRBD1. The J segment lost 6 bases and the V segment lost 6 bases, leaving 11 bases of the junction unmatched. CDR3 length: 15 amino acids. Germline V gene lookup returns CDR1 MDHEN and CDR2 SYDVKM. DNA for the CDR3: TGTGCCAGCAGACACGGGACAGGGAATTTCCATGGCTACACCTTC. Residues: CASRHGTGNFHGYTF.

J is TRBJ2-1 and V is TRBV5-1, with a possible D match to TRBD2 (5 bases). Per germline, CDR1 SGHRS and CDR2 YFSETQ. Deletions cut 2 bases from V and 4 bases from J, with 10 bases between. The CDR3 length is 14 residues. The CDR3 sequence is CASSLSGVYNEQFF. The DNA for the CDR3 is TGCGCCAGCAGCTTATCCGGGGTTTACAATGAGCAGTTCTTC.

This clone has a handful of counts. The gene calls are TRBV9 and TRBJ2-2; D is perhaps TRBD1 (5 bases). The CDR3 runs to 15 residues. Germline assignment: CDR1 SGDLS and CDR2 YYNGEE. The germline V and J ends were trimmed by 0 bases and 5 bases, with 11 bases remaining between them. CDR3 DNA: TGTGCCAGCAGCGTAGAGGGCAGGGTGACCGGGGAGCTGTTTTTT. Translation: CASSVEGRVTGELFF.

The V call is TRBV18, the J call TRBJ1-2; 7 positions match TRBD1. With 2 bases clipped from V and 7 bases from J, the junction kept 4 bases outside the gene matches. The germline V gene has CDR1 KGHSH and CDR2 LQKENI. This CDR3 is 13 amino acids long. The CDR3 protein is CASSPGTDGGYTF. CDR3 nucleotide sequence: TGTGCCAGCTCACCAGGGACAGATGGTGGCTACACCTTC. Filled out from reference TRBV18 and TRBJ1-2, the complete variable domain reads NAGVMQNPRHLVRRRGQEARLRCSPMKGHSHVYWYRQLPEEGLKFMVYLQKENIIDESGMPKERFSAEFPKEGPSILRIQQVVRGDSAAYFCASSPGTDGGYTFGSGTRLTVV.

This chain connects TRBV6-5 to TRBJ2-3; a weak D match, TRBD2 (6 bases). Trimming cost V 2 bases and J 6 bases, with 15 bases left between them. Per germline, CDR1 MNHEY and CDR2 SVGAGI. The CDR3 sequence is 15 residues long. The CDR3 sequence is CASSYKGRYGDTQYF. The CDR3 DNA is TGTGCCAGCAGTTACAAAGGGAGGTACGGGGATACGCAGTATTTT.

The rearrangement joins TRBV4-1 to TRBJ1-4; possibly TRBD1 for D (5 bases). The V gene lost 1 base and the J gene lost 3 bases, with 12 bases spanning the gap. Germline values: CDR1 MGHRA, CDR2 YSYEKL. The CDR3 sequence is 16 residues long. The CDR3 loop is CASSQGQGIANEKLFF. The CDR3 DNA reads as TGCGCCAGCAGCCAAGGTCAGGGCATTGCTAATGAAAAACTGTTTTTT.

The chain's CDR3 is CASSLTSGTSYEQYF. CDR3 sequence (DNA): TGTGCCAGCAGTTTGACTAGCGGGACTTCCTACGAGCAGTACTTC. The rearrangement uses TRBV2 and TRBJ2-7, with 11 bases identical to TRBD2. V was clipped by 5 bases and J by 1 base; unmatched bases: 4. In germline, CDR1 is SNHLY, CDR2 FYNNEI. This CDR3 has 15 residues.

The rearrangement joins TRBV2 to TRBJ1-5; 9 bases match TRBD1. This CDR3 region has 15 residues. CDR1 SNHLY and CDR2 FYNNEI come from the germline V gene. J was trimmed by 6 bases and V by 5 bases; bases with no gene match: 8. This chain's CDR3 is CASSSGQGFGQPQHF. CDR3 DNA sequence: TGTGCCAGCAGTTCAGGACAGGGGTTCGGTCAGCCCCAGCATTTT. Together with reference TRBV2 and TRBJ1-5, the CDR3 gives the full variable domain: EPEVTQTPSHQVTQMGQEVILRCVPISNHLYFYWYRQILGQKVEFLVSFYNNEISEKSEIFDDQFSVERPDGSNFTLKIRSTKLEDSAMYFCASSSGQGFGQPQHFGDGTRLSIL.

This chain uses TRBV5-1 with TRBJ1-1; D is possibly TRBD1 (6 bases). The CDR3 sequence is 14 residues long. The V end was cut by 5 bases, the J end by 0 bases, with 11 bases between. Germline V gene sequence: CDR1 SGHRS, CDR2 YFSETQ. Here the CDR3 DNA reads TGCGCCAGCAGGGCCGGACAGATGAACACTGAAGCTTTCTTT. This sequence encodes CASRAGQMNTEAFF.

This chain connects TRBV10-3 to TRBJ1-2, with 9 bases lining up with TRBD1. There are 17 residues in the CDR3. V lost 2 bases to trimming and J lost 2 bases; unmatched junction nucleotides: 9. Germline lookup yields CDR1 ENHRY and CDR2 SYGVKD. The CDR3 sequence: CAISEPSGQGRNYGYTF. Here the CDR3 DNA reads TGTGCCATCAGTGAGCCCTCTGGACAGGGGAGAAACTATGGCTACACCTTC.

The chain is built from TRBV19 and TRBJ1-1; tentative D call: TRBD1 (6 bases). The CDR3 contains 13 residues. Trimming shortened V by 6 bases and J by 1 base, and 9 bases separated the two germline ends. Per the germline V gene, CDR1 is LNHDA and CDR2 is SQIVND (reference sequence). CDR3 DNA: TGTGCCAGTAGGGGGGCCTGGAACACTGAAGCTTTCTTT. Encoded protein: CASRGAWNTEAFF.

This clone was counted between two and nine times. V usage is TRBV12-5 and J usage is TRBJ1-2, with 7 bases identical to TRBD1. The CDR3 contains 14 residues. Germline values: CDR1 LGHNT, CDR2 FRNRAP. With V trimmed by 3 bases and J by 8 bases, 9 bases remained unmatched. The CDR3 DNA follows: TGTGCTAGTGGTTTAGTGGGACAGCGGCGGGGCTACACCTTC. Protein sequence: CASGLVGQRRGYTF.

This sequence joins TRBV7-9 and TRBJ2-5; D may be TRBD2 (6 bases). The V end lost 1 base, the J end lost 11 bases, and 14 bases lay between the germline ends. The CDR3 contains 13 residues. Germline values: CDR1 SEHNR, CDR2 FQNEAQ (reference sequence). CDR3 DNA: TGTGCCAGCAGCTTAGGGTTGGGGGGACGGCAGTACTTC. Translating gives CASSLGLGGRQYF.

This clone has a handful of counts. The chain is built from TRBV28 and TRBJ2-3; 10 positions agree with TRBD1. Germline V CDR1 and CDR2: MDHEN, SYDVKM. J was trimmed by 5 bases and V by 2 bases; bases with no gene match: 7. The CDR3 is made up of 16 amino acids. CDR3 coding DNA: TGTGCCAGCAGTTTAAGACAGGGGGCGCGGGGAGATACGCAGTATTTT. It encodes CASSLRQGARGDTQYF.

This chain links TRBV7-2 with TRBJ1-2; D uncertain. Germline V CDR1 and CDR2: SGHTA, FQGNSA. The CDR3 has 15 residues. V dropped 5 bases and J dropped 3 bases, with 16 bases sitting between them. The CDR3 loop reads CASSGWTFSDYGYTF. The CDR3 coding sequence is TGTGCCAGCAGCGGCTGGACTTTCAGTGACTATGGCTACACCTTC. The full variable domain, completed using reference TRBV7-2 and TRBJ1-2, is GAGVSQSPSNKVTEKGKDVELRCDPISGHTALYWYRQSLGQGLEFLIYFQGNSAPDKSGLPSDRFSAERTGGSVSTLTIQRTQQEDSAVYLCASSGWTFSDYGYTFGSGTRLTVV.

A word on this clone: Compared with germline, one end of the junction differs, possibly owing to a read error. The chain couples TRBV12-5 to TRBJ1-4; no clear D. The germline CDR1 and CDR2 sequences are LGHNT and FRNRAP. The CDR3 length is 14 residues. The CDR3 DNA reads TGTGCTAGTGGTCCCCCGCCCTATCGCGGAAAAACTGTTTTT. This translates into CASGPPPYRGKTVF.

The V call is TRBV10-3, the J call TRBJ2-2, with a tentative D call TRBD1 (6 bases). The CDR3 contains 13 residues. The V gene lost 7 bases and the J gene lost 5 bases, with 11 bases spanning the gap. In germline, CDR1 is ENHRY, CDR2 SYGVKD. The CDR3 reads CAIKGQGTGELFF. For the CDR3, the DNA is TGTGCCATCAAGGGTCAGGGGACCGGGGAGCTGTTTTTT.

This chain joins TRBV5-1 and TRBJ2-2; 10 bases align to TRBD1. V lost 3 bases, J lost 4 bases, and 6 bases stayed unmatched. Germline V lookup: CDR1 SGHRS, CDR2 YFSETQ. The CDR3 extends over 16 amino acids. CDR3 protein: CASSSGTGAATGELFF. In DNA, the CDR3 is TGCGCCAGCAGCTCCGGGACAGGGGCGGCCACCGGGGAGCTGTTTTTT. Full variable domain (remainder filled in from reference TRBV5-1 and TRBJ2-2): KAGVTQTPRYLIKTRGQQVTLSCSPISGHRSVSWYQQTPGQGLQFLFEYFSETQRNKGNFPGRFSGRQFSNSRSEMNVSTLELGDSALYLCASSSGTGAATGELFFGEGSRLTVL.